The rows below give T cell receptor beta chains drawn from one sample of a study of technical replicates of blood from a few donors. Only in-frame clones appear in the TCRdb table, and some are missing; sequencing was by immunoSEQ multiplex PCR. The table records about 83,000 clones, roughly nine tenths of them present only once. Sample: T cells isolated from PBMCs. The receptors originated from a human donor in good health. Each CDR3 is given with its conserved first and last residue.

v_gene: TRBV28; j_gene: TRBJ1-2; CDR3aa: CASRARGYTF
v_gene: TRBV25-1; j_gene: TRBJ2-5; CDR3aa: CASSDRGLAGYQETQYF
v_gene: TRBV30; j_gene: TRBJ1-5; CDR3aa: CAWNRQGAGQPQHF
v_gene: TRBV19; j_gene: TRBJ1-1; CDR3aa: CASRKTGDWTEAFF
v_gene: TRBV6-5; j_gene: TRBJ1-1; CDR3aa: CASLSGGRNTEAFF
v_gene: TRBV5-4; j_gene: TRBJ2-7; CDR3aa: CASRDGQGGSYEQYF
v_gene: TRBV4-1; j_gene: TRBJ2-7; CDR3aa: CASSQDRTGGFYEQYF
v_gene: TRBV4-1; j_gene: TRBJ2-2; CDR3aa: CASSHRGRNTGELFF
v_gene: TRBV5-1; j_gene: TRBJ1-6; CDR3aa: CASSFQGGSPLHF
v_gene: TRBV13; j_gene: TRBJ1-2; CDR3aa: CASSLAWRGYGYTF
v_gene: TRBV7-6; j_gene: TRBJ2-7; CDR3aa: CASSVGLPISYEQYF
v_gene: TRBV11-3; j_gene: TRBJ2-5; CDR3aa: CASSRKKRTKGGETQYF
v_gene: TRBV28; j_gene: TRBJ1-5; CDR3aa: CASSPGTGGHFRKPQHF
v_gene: TRBV7-9; j_gene: TRBJ1-4; CDR3aa: CASSLASFEKLFF